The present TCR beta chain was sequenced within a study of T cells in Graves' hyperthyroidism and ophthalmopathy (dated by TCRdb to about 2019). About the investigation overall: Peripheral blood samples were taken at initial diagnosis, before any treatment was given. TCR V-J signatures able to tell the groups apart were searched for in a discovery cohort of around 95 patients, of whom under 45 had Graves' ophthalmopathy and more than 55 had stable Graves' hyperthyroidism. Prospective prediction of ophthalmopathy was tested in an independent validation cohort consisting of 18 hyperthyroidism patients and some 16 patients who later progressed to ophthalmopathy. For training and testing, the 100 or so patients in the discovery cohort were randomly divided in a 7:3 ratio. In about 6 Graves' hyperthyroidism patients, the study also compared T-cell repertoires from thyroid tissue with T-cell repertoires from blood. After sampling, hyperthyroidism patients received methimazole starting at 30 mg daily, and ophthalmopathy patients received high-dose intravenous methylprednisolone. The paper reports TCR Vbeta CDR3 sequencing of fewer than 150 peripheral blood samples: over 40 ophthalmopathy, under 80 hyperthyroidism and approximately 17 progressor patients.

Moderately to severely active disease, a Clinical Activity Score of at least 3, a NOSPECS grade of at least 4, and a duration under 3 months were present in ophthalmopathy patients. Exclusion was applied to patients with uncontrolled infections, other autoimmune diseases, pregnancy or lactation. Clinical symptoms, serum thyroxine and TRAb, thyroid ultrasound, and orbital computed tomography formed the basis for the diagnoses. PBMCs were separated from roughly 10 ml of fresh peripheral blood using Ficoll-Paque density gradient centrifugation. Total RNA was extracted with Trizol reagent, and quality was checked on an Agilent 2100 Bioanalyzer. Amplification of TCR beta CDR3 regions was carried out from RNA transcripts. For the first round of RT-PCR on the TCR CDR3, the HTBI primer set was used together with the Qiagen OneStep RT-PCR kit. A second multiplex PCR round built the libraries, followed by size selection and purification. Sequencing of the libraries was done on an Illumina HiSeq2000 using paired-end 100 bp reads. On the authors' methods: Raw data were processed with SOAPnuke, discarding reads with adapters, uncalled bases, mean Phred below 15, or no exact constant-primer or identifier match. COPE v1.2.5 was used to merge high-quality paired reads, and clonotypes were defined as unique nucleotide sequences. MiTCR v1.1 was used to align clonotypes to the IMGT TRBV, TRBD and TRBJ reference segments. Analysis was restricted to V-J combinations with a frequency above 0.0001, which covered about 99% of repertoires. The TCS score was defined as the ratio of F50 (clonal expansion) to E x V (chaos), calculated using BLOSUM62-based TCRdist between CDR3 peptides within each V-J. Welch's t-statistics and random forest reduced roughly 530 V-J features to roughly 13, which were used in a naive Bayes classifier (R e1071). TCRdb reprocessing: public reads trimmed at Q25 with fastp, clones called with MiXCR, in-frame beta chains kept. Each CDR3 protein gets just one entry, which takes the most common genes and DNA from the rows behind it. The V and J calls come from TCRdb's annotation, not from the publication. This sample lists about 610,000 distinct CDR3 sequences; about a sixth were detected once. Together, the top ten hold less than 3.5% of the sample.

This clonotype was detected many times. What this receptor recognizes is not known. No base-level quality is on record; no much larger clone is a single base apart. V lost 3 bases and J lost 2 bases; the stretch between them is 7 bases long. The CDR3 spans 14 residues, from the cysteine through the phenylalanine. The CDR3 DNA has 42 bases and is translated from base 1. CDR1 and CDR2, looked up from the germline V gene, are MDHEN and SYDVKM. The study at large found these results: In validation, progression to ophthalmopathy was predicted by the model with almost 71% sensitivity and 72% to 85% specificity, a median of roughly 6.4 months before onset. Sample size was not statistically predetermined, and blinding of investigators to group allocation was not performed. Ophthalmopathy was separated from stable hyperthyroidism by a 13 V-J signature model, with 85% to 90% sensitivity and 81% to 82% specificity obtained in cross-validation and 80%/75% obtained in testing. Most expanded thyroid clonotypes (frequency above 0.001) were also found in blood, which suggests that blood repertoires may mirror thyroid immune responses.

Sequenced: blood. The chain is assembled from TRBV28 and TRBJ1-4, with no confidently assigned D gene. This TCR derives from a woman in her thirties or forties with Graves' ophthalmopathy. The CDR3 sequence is CASSLRMTNEKLFF. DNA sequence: TGTGCCAGCAGTTTGAGGATGACTAATGAAAAACTGTTTTTT. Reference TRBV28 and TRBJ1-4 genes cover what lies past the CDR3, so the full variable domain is DVKVTQSSRYLVKRTGEKVFLECVQDMDHENMFWYRQDPGLGLRLIYFSYDVKMKEKGDIPEGYSVSREKKERFSLILESASTNQTSMYLCASSLRMTNEKLFFGSGTQLSVL.